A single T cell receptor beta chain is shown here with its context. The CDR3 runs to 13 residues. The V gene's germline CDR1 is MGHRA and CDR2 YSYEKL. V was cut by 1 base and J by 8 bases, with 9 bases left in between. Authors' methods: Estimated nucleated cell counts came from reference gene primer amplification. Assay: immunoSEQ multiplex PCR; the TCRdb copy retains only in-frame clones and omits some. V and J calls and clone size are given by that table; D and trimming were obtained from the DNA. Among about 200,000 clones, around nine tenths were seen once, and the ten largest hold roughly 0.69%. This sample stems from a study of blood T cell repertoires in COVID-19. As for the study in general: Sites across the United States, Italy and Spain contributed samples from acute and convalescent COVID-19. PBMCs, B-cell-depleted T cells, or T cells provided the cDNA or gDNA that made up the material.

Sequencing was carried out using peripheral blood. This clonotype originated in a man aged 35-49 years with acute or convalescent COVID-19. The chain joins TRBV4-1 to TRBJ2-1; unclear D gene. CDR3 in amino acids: CASSQGLHDEQFF. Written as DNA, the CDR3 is TGCGCCAGCAGCCAAGGACTCCACGATGAGCAGTTCTTC.